One and the same sample provided the 24 T cell receptor beta chains below, sequenced in a study of graft-versus-host responses after intestinal transplantation (dated by TCRdb to 2020 to 2022). Intraepithelial and lamina propria lymphocytes were isolated from graft specimens using dithiothreitol, EDTA incubations and collagenase D digestion. The library was obtained by the immunoSEQ multiplex PCR assay. The clones in this table, taken by TCRdb from immuneACCESS, are in-frame only. Not every clone is retained; where verified, under half of the shortfall comes from an unresolved V gene, and the cause of the rest is unknown. Recorded for this sample are 5,700 or so clones; about 75% of them occurred a single time. The ten largest clonotypes hold 5.5% to 7% of the sample. The sample here was ileum tissue, taken more than 220 days after intestinal transplant. The receptors stem from a human patient who received an intestinal transplant, so some T cells may come from the graft donor.

The table lists this clone with a count of one. This chain links TRBV30 with TRBJ2-4, with TRBD2 matching 9 bases. The CDR3 sequence is 16 residues long. Germline-derived CDR1 and CDR2 are GTSNPN and SVGIG (reference sequence). The junction had 10 bases not matched to a gene; V was cut back by 4 bases and J by 3 bases. The CDR3 region is CAWNAGGIGDKNIQYF. CDR3 bases: TGTGCCTGGAACGCGGGGGGGATTGGTGACAAAAACATTCAGTACTTC.

V is TRBV11-2 and J is TRBJ2-3; D tentatively fits TRBD1 or TRBD2 (6 bases each). This CDR3 region has 15 residues. CDR1 is SGHAT, CDR2 FQNNGV, per germline. V was shortened by 2 bases and J by 1 base, with 10 bases between the two germline ends. This CDR3 reads CASSLNGGRTDTQYF. The CDR3 DNA follows: TGTGCCAGCAGCTTAAACGGGGGCCGCACAGATACGCAGTATTTT. Full variable domain (outside the CDR3, taken from reference TRBV11-2 and TRBJ2-3): EAGVAQSPRYKIIEKRQSVAFWCNPISGHATLYWYQQILGQGPKLLIQFQNNGVVDDSQLPKDRFSAERLKGVDSTLKIQPAKLEDSAVYLCASSLNGGRTDTQYFGPGTRLTVL.

The rearrangement links TRBV10-2 to TRBJ2-7; D gene unclear. Germline V lookup: CDR1 WSHSY, CDR2 SAAADI. CDR3 size: 14 residues. With 3 bases removed from V and 1 base from J, the gap between germline ends came to 10 bases. The CDR3: CASSDSGYSYEQYF. CDR3 coding DNA: TGCGCCAGCAGTGACTCCGGATATTCCTACGAGCAGTACTTC.

The rearrangement uses TRBV6-1 and TRBJ2-3; 14 bases line up with TRBD2. V was pared by 0 bases and J by 1 base, with 0 bases of the junction left unmatched. This CDR3 has 17 residues. CDR1 is MNHNS and CDR2 is SASEGT in the germline V gene. The DNA for the CDR3 is TGTGCCAGCAGTGAAGCGACTAGCGGGGGGGGCACAGATACGCAGTATTTT. This sequence encodes CASSEATSGGGTDTQYF.

The chain employs TRBV6-9 and TRBJ1-6, with unresolved D. The CDR3 totals 11 residues. Germline values: CDR1 MNHGY, CDR2 SVAAGI. V dropped 5 bases and J dropped 12 bases, with 8 bases sitting between them. The CDR3, as DNA: TGTGCCAGCAGTGAAGCGCGACCCCTCCACTTT. Translating gives CASSEARPLHF.

The rearrangement uses TRBV2 and TRBJ2-1; 7 bases are a match to TRBD1. Trimming took 7 bases from V and 7 from J; bases not matched to a gene: 10. Germline values: CDR1 SNHLY, CDR2 FYNNEI. The CDR3 extends over 14 amino acids. CDR3 coding DNA: TGTGCCAGCAAGGGGACAGCTAATGTAAATGAGCAGTTCTTC. This gives the protein CASKGTANVNEQFF.

The chain couples TRBV29-1 to TRBJ1-2; D remains unclear. This CDR3 comprises 14 residues. CDR1 is SQVTM and CDR2 is ANQGSEA in the germline V gene. With 7 bases removed from V and 5 bases from J, the gap between germline ends came to 20 bases. The CDR3 nucleotides are TGCAGCGGCGGCCCCTTAACGAATGGGTATGGCTACACCTTC. Its protein is CSGGPLTNGYGYTF.

This clone was counted a single time. The chain carries TRBV5-6 and TRBJ1-3; 8 bases fit TRBD1. The V and J ends lost 3 bases and 3 bases, in that order; junction bases with no gene match: 5. The CDR3 is 15 amino acids. CDR1 and CDR2 (germline): SGHDT, YYEEEE. The CDR3 loop reads CASSYQDRVGNTIYF. CDR3 DNA sequence: TGTGCCAGCAGCTATCAGGACAGGGTTGGAAACACCATATATTTT.

As concerns this clone: One end of the junction does not line up with germline, which may come from a read error. The chain carries TRBV4-2 and TRBJ2-1; 9 bases fit TRBD2. Per the germline V gene, CDR1 is LGHNA and CDR2 is YNFKEQ. The CDR3 spans 17 residues. CDR3 in DNA: TGTGCCACCAGCCAAGGTAGTACGCGGGGGGGGAACAATGAGCAGTTCTTC. Residues: CATSQGSTRGGNNEQFF.

With regard to this clone: One junction end disagrees with the germline gene, perhaps due to a read error. V gene TRBV11-2 combines with J gene TRBJ2-5; 7 bases line up with TRBD2. The CDR3 is 14 amino acids. Germline loops: CDR1 SGHAT, CDR2 FQNNGV. The CDR3 spells CASSLERGSYEQHF. The CDR3 DNA reads TGTGCCAGCAGCTTAGAGCGGGGGTCCTACGAGCAGCACTTC.

V usage is TRBV6-5 and J usage is TRBJ2-2, with a weak D call TRBD1 (6 bases). Deletions cut 2 bases from V and 7 bases from J, with 14 bases between. This CDR3 has 15 amino acids. Germline V gene data show CDR1 as MNHEY and CDR2 as SVGAGI. CDR3: CASSYDGGWGGELFF. CDR3 bases: TGTGCCAGCAGTTACGATGGGGGCTGGGGCGGGGAGCTGTTTTTT.

A few counts support this clone. The chain has TRBV7-6 and TRBJ2-7; perhaps TRBD2 as D (6 bases). From germline, CDR1 is SGHVS and CDR2 FNYEAQ. Trimming cost V 7 bases and J 2 bases, with 15 bases left between them. This CDR3 region has 14 residues. The CDR3 loop is CASTWRGGPYEQYF. CDR3 coding DNA: TGTGCCAGCACCTGGAGGGGAGGTCCCTACGAGCAGTACTTC.

The chain is built from TRBV6-1 and TRBJ1-1; D remains ambiguous. The CDR3 runs 15 residues. V was cut by 7 bases and J by 5 bases, with 20 bases left in between. Germline V gene data show CDR1 as MNHNS and CDR2 as SASEGT. Here the CDR3 reads CASMFNGGLGTEAFF. In DNA form, the CDR3 reads TGTGCCAGCATGTTTAATGGTGGGCTTGGGACTGAAGCTTTCTTT.

The chain couples TRBV5-1 to TRBJ1-2; D not resolved. The CDR3 covers 14 residues. Trimming shortened V by 1 base and J by 2 bases, and 9 bases separated the two germline ends. The germline V gene encodes CDR1 SGHRS and CDR2 YFSETQ. CDR3 DNA: TGCGCCAGCAGCTTGCAGGATCTAAACTATGGCTACACCTTC. This codes for CASSLQDLNYGYTF.

As regards this clone: The same CDR3 can be traced to other DNA sequences in this sample. This sequence joins TRBV27 and TRBJ2-7; a weak D match, TRBD1 (6 bases). Germline lookup yields CDR1 MNHEY and CDR2 SMNVEV (reference sequence). V lost 2 bases, J lost 2 bases, and 10 bases lay in between. The CDR3 extends over 14 amino acids. CDR3 nucleotide sequence: TGTGCCAGCAGTTTAGCAGGGGCGCCCTACGAGCAGTACTTC. It is translated as CASSLAGAPYEQYF.

J is TRBJ2-7 and V is TRBV6-5; tentative D call: TRBD1 (5 bases). The CDR3 is 15 amino acids. V was clipped by 4 bases and J by 3 bases, with 16 bases between them. Germline V lookup: CDR1 MNHEY, CDR2 SVGAGI. CDR3: CASSFGDQGVYEQYF. DNA for the CDR3: TGTGCCAGCAGTTTCGGCGACCAAGGGGTCTACGAGCAGTACTTC.

J is TRBJ2-5 and V is TRBV19, with 9 nucleotides matching TRBD1. CDR1 and CDR2 (germline): LNHDA, SQIVND (reference sequence). CDR3 length equals 14 residues. V shed 3 bases and J 5 bases; nucleotides not matched to a gene: 4. The CDR3 bases are TGTGCCAGTAGTATGGGACAGGGTTACGAGACCCAGTACTTC. Encoded protein: CASSMGQGYETQYF.

The chain recombines TRBV10-1 with TRBJ1-1; D is uncertain. CDR1 is WNHNN and CDR2 is SYGVQD in the germline V gene (reference sequence). V lost 4 bases and J lost 2, with 8 bases in between. The CDR3 loop spans 13 amino acids. CDR3 protein: CASSGDINTEAFF. The CDR3 nucleotides are TGCGCCAGCAGTGGAGATATAAACACTGAAGCTTTCTTT.

This chain connects TRBV28 to TRBJ1-5; the D gene is possibly TRBD1 (5 bases). The CDR3 is 17 residues long. Germline CDR1 MDHEN, CDR2 SYDVKM. V lost 4 bases to trimming and J lost 0 bases, with 16 bases between them. The CDR3 DNA reads TGTGCCAGCAGTTCTACCTCGACAGTTTATAGCAATCAGCCCCAGCATTTT. It yields the protein CASSSTSTVYSNQPQHF.

This clone has a handful of counts. The sample holds other DNA sequences that translate to the same CDR3. This chain uses TRBV7-8 with TRBJ1-5; D not resolved. Germline assignment: CDR1 SGHVS and CDR2 FQNEAQ. This CDR3 has 15 amino acids. V lost 1 base and J lost 0, with 7 bases in between. The CDR3: CASSLDSLSNQPQHF. The CDR3 region has the DNA TGTGCCAGCAGCTTAGACAGTCTTAGCAATCAGCCCCAGCATTTT.

The V and J genes are TRBV7-6 and TRBJ2-7; the match to TRBD2 covers 8 bases. After removal of 4 bases from V and 0 bases from J, the junction contained 11 bases not matched to a gene. CDR1 is SGHVS, CDR2 FNYEAQ, per germline. CDR3 length equals 17 residues. The CDR3 sequence: CASSSPGLARSSYEQYF. DNA of the CDR3: TGTGCCAGCAGCTCTCCCGGACTAGCTCGAAGCTCCTACGAGCAGTACTTC.

The chain uses TRBV5-4 and TRBJ2-4; no firm D call. The V gene's germline CDR1 is SGHNT and CDR2 YYREEE (reference sequence). V gave up 0 bases and J gave up 1 base, with 2 bases separating them. The CDR3 has 13 amino acids. In DNA form, the CDR3 reads TGTGCCAGCAGCTTGGTGGCCAAAAACATTCAGTACTTC. Its protein is CASSLVAKNIQYF. The full variable domain, rest sourced from reference TRBV5-4 and TRBJ2-4, is ETGVTQSPTHLIKTRGQQVTLRCSSQSGHNTVSWYQQALGQGPQFIFQYYREEENGRGNFPPRFSGLQFPNYSSELNVNALELDDSALYLCASSLVAKNIQYFGAGTRLSVL.

This clone was observed a few times. The gene calls are TRBV19 and TRBJ1-2; possible D gene TRBD1, 6 bases. Between the trimmed V and J ends, which lost 8 bases and 3 bases, there was a span of 19 bases. The germline V gene encodes CDR1 LNHDA and CDR2 SQIVND (reference sequence). This CDR3 is 15 amino acids long. The CDR3 region has the DNA TGTGCCAGTCGGTCCGGGGGCGATAATGACTATGGCTACACCTTC. Amino acid sequence: CASRSGGDNDYGYTF.

The gene calls are TRBV6-1 and TRBJ2-3; tentatively, D is TRBD1 (5 bases). This CDR3 is 14 amino acids long. Germline CDR1 is MNHNS and CDR2 is SASEGT. V lost 4 bases and J 2 bases, leaving 10 bases between the germline ends. CDR3 sequence (DNA): TGTGCCAGCAGTGTTGGGGCCTACACAGATACGCAGTATTTT. Its translation is CASSVGAYTDTQYF.